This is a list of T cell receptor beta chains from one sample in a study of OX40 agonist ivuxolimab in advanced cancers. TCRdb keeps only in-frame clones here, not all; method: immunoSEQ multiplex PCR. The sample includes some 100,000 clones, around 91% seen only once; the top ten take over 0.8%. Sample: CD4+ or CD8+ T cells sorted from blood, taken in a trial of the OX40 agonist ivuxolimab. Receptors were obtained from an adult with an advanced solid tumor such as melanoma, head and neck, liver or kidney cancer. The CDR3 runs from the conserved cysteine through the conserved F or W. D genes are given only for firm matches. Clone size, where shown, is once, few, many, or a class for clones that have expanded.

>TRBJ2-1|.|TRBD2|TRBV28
CASTLQGLAGRNEQFF
TGTGCCAGCACCCTTCAAGGGCTAGCGGGACGAAATGAGCAGTTCTTC
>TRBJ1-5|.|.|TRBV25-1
CASTCGRRNQPQHF
TGTGCCAGCACCTGTGGGCGGCGCAATCAGCCCCAGCATTTT
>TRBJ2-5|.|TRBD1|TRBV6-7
CASSYTGGLKETQYF
TGTGCCAGCAGTTACACAGGGGGCCTTAAAGAGACCCAGTACTTC
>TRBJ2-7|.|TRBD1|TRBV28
CASSSGGQGQREQYF
TGTGCCAGCAGTTCCGGCGGCCAGGGACAGCGGGAGCAGTACTTC
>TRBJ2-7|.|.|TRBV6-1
CASSRDKTYEQYF
TGTGCCAGCAGTCGGGACAAGACCTACGAGCAGTACTTC
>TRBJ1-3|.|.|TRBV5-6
CASSLGPSGNTIYF
TGTGCCAGCAGCTTGGGACCCTCTGGAAACACCATATATTTT
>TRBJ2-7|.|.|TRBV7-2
CASSLSRDSYEQYF
TGTGCCAGCAGCTTATCCAGGGACTCCTACGAGCAGTACTTC
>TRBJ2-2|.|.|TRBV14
CASSRVRTGELFF
TGTGCCAGCAGCCGAGTCCGCACCGGGGAGCTGTTTTTT
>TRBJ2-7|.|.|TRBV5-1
CASSLAEGNYEQYF
TGCGCCAGCAGCTTGGCTGAGGGGAACTACGAGCAGTACTTC
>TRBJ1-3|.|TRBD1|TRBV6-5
CASSYGRQGIHTIYF
TGTGCCAGCAGTTACGGGAGACAGGGGATACACACCATATATTTT
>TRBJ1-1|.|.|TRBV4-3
CASSQVRWGNTEAFF
TGCGCCAGCAGCCAAGTTCGGTGGGGGAACACTGAAGCTTTCTTT
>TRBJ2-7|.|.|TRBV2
CASSPELYEQYF
TGTGCCAGCAGTCCAGAATTATACGAGCAGTACTTC
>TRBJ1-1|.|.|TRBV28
CASSLGVSEAFF
TGTGCCAGCAGTTTAGGAGTTTCTGAAGCTTTCTTT
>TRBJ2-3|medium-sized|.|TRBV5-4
CASSLYSAGGDTQYF
TGTGCCAGCAGCTTGTATTCTGCAGGTGGGGATACGCAGTATTTT
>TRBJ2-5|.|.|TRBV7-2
CASSFSGQETQYF
TGTGCCAGCAGCTTTTCAGGGCAAGAGACCCAGTACTTC
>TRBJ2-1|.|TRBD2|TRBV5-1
CASSITSGTSGVNEQFF
TGCGCCAGCAGCATTACTTCCGGGACTAGCGGTGTCAATGAGCAGTTCTTC
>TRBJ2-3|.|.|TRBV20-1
CSPWRTDTQYF
TGCTCCCCGTGGCGCACAGATACGCAGTATTTT
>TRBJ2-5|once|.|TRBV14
CASSQDGGRETQYF
TGTGCCAGCAGCCAAGATGGGGGAAGGGAGACCCAGTACTTC
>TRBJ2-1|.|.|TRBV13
CASSLGGRLSSYNEQFF
TGTGCCAGCAGCTTAGGCGGAAGGCTCAGCTCCTACAATGAGCAGTTCTTC
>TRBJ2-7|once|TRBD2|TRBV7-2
CASSLTSGSYEQYF
TGTGCCAGCAGCTTGACTAGCGGGAGCTACGAGCAGTACTTC
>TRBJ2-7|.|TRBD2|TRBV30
CAWSPGLAGDEQYF
TGTGCCTGGAGCCCCGGACTAGCGGGAGACGAGCAGTACTTC
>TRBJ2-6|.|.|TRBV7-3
CASSITGGAEGANVLTF
TGTGCCAGCAGCATCACGGGTGGGGCAGAGGGGGCCAACGTCCTGACTTTC
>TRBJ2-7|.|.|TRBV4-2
CASSQDPGTTYEQYF
TGTGCCAGCAGCCAAGATCCAGGGACGACCTACGAGCAGTACTTC
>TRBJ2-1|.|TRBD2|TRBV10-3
CAISEPLAAYNEQFF
TGTGCCATCAGTGAGCCACTAGCGGCTTACAATGAGCAGTTCTTC
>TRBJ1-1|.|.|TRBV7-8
CASSSQGNTEAFF
TGTGCCAGCAGCTCTCAGGGGAACACTGAAGCTTTCTTT
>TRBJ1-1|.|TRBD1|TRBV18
CASSPGTGVNTEAFF
TGTGCCAGCTCACCAGGGACAGGTGTGAACACTGAAGCTTTCTTT
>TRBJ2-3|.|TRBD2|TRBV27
CASSLQPGLAGADTQYF
TGTGCCAGCAGTTTACAACCCGGACTAGCGGGAGCAGATACGCAGTATTTT
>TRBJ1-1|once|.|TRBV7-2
CASSPVGGVTEAFF
TGTGCCAGCAGCCCTGTAGGGGGAGTCACTGAAGCTTTCTTT
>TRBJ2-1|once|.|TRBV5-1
CASSSVSSYNEQFF
TGCGCCAGCAGCTCGGTGAGCTCCTACAATGAGCAGTTCTTC
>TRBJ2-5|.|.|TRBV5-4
CASSPSPTGETQYF
TGTGCCAGCAGCCCTAGCCCAACGGGAGAGACCCAGTACTTC
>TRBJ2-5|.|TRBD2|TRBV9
CASSVGRLAGKETQYF
TGTGCCAGCAGCGTAGGCAGACTAGCGGGAAAAGAGACCCAGTACTTC
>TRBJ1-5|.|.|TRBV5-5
CASSLGSGLNQPQHF
TGTGCCAGCAGCTTAGGATCCGGGCTGAATCAGCCCCAGCATTTT
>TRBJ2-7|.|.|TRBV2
CASSVEGLSSYEQYF
TGTGCCAGCAGTGTTGAGGGGCTGAGCTCCTACGAGCAGTACTTC
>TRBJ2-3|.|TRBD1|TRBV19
CASSLRTGGSTDTQYF
TGTGCCAGTAGTTTGAGGACAGGGGGTAGCACAGATACGCAGTATTTT
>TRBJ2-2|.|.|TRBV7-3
CASSLVGGTGELFF
TGTGCCAGCAGCTTAGTTGGTGGCACCGGGGAGCTGTTTTTT
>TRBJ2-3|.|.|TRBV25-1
CAAAVTDTQYF
TGTGCCGCCGCCGTCACAGATACGCAGTATTTT
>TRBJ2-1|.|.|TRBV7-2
CASSLGLVTNEQFF
TGTGCCAGCAGCTTAGGACTAGTGACCAATGAGCAGTTCTTC
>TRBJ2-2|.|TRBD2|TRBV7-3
CASSPSGGGPGTGELFF
TGTGCCAGCAGCCCCTCGGGCGGGGGGCCCGGCACCGGGGAGCTGTTTTTT
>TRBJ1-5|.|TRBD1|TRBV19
CASSTQDRGRNQPQHF
TGTGCCAGTAGTACCCAGGACAGGGGTCGCAATCAGCCCCAGCATTTT
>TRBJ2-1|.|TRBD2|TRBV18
CASSPRAGVADNEQFF
TGTGCCAGCTCACCAAGGGCGGGAGTGGCCGACAATGAGCAGTTCTTC
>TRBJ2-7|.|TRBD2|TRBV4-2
CASSQDPSGPGAYEQYF
TGTGCCAGCAGCCAAGACCCTAGCGGCCCTGGGGCCTACGAGCAGTACTTC
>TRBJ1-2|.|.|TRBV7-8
CASSSTPTYGYTF
TGTGCCAGCAGCTCCACCCCAACTTATGGCTACACCTTC
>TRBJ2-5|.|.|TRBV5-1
CASSGLETQYF
TGCGCCAGCAGTGGTTTAGAGACCCAGTACTTC
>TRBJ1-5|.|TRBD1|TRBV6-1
CASSESTGRQPQHF
TGTGCCAGCAGTGAATCGACAGGGCGGCAGCCCCAGCATTTT
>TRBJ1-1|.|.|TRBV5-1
CASSREGGEARGGTEAFF
TGCGCCAGCAGCCGGGAGGGGGGCGAAGCCCGAGGGGGCACTGAAGCTTTCTTT
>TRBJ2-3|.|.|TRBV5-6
CASSLGSTDTQYF
TGTGCCAGCAGCTTAGGCAGCACAGATACGCAGTATTTT
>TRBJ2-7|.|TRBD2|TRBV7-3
CASSPAGGPYEQYF
TGTGCCAGCAGCCCAGCGGGAGGGCCCTACGAGCAGTACTTC
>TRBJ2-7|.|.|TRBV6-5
CASSFGQPYEQYF
TGTGCCAGCAGTTTCGGACAACCCTACGAGCAGTACTTC
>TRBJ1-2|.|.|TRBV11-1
CASSFNGRSNYGYTF
TGTGCCAGCAGCTTCAACGGGAGGAGTAACTATGGCTACACCTTC
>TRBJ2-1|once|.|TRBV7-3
CASSPVRGDEQFF
TGTGCCAGCAGCCCCGTGAGGGGGGATGAGCAGTTCTTC
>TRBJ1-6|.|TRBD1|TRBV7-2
CASSLVGGARSPLHF
TGTGCCAGCAGCTTAGTAGGGGGCGCAAGGTCACCCCTCCACTTT
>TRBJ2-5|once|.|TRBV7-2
CASSFGGGQETQYF
TGTGCCAGCAGCTTCGGGGGCGGCCAAGAGACCCAGTACTTC
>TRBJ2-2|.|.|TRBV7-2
CASKPESGELFF
TGTGCCAGCAAACCCGAATCCGGGGAGCTGTTTTTT
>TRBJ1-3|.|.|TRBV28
CASTETGPSGNTIYF
TGTGCCAGCACCGAGACAGGACCCTCTGGAAACACCATATATTTT
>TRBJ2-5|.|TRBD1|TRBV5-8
CASSPRWGQESQETQYF
TGTGCCAGCAGCCCACGGTGGGGACAGGAGTCCCAAGAGACCCAGTACTTC
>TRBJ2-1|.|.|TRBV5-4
CASSRGRVGYNEQFF
TGTGCCAGCAGCCGGGGCAGGGTCGGCTACAATGAGCAGTTCTTC
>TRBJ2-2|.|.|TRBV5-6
CASSLEAGLGGELFF
TGTGCCAGCAGCTTGGAGGCAGGGTTAGGCGGGGAGCTGTTTTTT
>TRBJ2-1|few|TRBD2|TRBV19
CASSPGGRKFF
TGTGCCAGTAGTCCGGGGGGAAGGAAGTTCTTC